Listed here are 25 T cell receptor beta chains from one sample, sequenced in a study of technical replicates of blood from a handful of donors. Libraries were prepared by immunoSEQ multiplex PCR; TCRdb keeps only in-frame clonotypes and omits some of them. The data hold about 100,000 clones, with approximately 95% observed a single time. The material sequenced was T cells isolated from PBMCs. The source of these receptors is a human donor in good health.

V and J are TRBV7-9 and TRBJ2-1, with 7 bases lining up with TRBD2. CDR3 size: 16 residues. The germline gives CDR1 SEHNR, CDR2 FQNEAQ (reference sequence). Trimming removed 1 base from V and 2 bases from J; junction bases left unmatched: 5. CDR3 DNA sequence: TGTGCCAGCAGCTTAGTAGGCGGGGGAACCTACAATGAGCAGTTCTTC. Its translation is CASSLVGGGTYNEQFF.

This chain links TRBV5-4 with TRBJ2-7; 7 nucleotides agree with TRBD1. CDR1 is SGHNT, CDR2 YYREEE, per germline (reference sequence). This CDR3 contains 15 residues. J was trimmed by 2 bases and V by 4 bases; bases with no gene match: 9. The CDR3 loop is CASSQRTGPTYEQYF. The CDR3 nucleotides read TGTGCCAGCAGCCAGAGGACAGGTCCCACCTACGAGCAGTACTTC.

This clone appeared a few times. In DNA form, the CDR3 reads TGTGCCAGCAGTACAGGGGGGACTGAAGCTTTCTTT. Encoded protein: CASSTGGTEAFF. The chain employs TRBV6-5 and TRBJ1-1, with 8 nucleotides matching TRBD1. Germline loops: CDR1 MNHEY, CDR2 SVGAGI. The CDR3 is 12 amino acids. V dropped 5 bases and J dropped 5; count of bases not matched to a gene: 1.

The chain carries TRBV6-1 and TRBJ1-4; 8 nucleotides agree with TRBD1. CDR1 MNHNS and CDR2 SASEGT come from the germline V gene. The CDR3 runs to 15 residues. Losses at the gene ends were 0 bases for V and 8 bases for J; bases not matched to a gene: 5. The CDR3 here is CASSEAETGVEKLFF. The DNA for the CDR3 is TGTGCCAGCAGTGAAGCTGAGACAGGGGTCGAAAAACTGTTTTTT.

The chain carries TRBV19 and TRBJ1-2; TRBD1 aligns across 10 bases. Unmatched junction bases numbered 6, after V lost 8 bases and J lost 6 bases. This CDR3 spans 13 amino acids. Germline CDR1 LNHDA, CDR2 SQIVND (reference sequence). The CDR3 loop reads CASGRQGADGYTF. CDR3 DNA sequence: TGTGCCAGTGGCAGACAGGGGGCGGATGGCTACACCTTC.

The rearrangement links TRBV19 to TRBJ1-2; TRBD1 matches at 7 bases. The germline V gene encodes CDR1 LNHDA and CDR2 SQIVND (reference sequence). J lost 4 bases, V lost 4 bases, and 9 bases had no gene match. This CDR3 has 15 residues. In DNA form, the CDR3 reads TGTGCCAGTAGTACTAGCACAGGGGCGGGCTATGGCTACACCTTC. Its protein is CASSTSTGAGYGYTF.

The chain carries TRBV19 and TRBJ2-1, with 7 bases lining up with TRBD2. Germline V gene data show CDR1 as LNHDA and CDR2 as SQIVND (reference sequence). The ends lost 5 bases at V and 1 base at J; junction bases unmatched: 11. CDR3 size: 17 residues. CDR3 bases: TGTGCCAGTAGTCGTGGACTAGGGCGGGTGTCCTACAATGAGCAGTTCTTC. Its protein is CASSRGLGRVSYNEQFF. The variable domain in full, completed from reference TRBV19 and TRBJ2-1, reads DGGITQSPKYLFRKEGQNVTLSCEQNLNHDAMYWYRQDPGQGLRLIYYSQIVNDFQKGDIAEGYSVSREKKESFPLTVTSAQKNPTAFYLCASSRGLGRVSYNEQFFGPGTRLTVL.

This chain links TRBV9 with TRBJ2-2; TRBD1 might be the D (6 bases). Germline-derived CDR1 and CDR2 are SGDLS and YYNGEE. The CDR3 is made up of 15 amino acids. V lost 5 bases and J 0 bases, leaving 11 bases between the germline ends. CDR3 nucleotides: TGTGCCAGCAGTGGGGGCGGAGCGAACACCGGGGAGCTGTTTTTT. Translated: CASSGGGANTGELFF.

This chain uses TRBV19 with TRBJ1-2; 9 bases are a match to TRBD1. J was trimmed by 0 bases and V by 10 bases; bases with no gene match: 12. Germline CDR1 LNHDA, CDR2 SQIVND (reference sequence). The CDR3 runs to 16 residues. The CDR3 is CATTRDRVDPNYGYTF. Written as DNA, the CDR3 is TGTGCCACCACCCGGGACAGGGTCGACCCTAACTATGGCTACACCTTC.

This rearrangement joins TRBV19 to TRBJ2-5; 12 nucleotides agree with TRBD2. This CDR3 is built from 15 residues. With V trimmed by 5 bases and J by 5 bases, 6 bases remained unmatched. CDR1 is LNHDA and CDR2 is SQIVND in the germline V gene (reference sequence). CDR3 region: CASSPTSGSHETQYF. The CDR3 nucleotides read TGTGCCAGTAGTCCGACTAGCGGGAGTCATGAGACCCAGTACTTC.

The chain is built from TRBV30 and TRBJ1-1; the match to TRBD1 covers 8 bases. The germline gives CDR1 GTSNPN, CDR2 SVGIG (reference sequence). Unmatched junction bases numbered 6, after V lost 0 bases and J lost 6 bases. The CDR3 has 14 residues. The CDR3: CAWSVGQGFPEAFF. The CDR3 DNA sequence: TGTGCCTGGAGTGTCGGACAGGGCTTCCCTGAAGCTTTCTTT.

The chain combines TRBV29-1 with TRBJ1-2; D is undetermined. Trimming removed 3 bases at V and 6 bases at J, with 11 bases between. The CDR3 is 12 amino acids. Germline CDR1 reads SQVTM; CDR2 reads ANQGSEA. CDR3 protein: CSVEQVRDGYTF. The CDR3 DNA sequence: TGCAGCGTTGAGCAGGTGCGGGATGGCTACACCTTC. The variable domain in full, completed from reference TRBV29-1 and TRBJ1-2, reads SAVISQKPSRDICQRGTSLTIQCQVDSQVTMMFWYRQQPGQSLTLIATANQGSEATYESGFVIDKFPISRPNLTFSTLTVSNMSPEDSSIYLCSVEQVRDGYTFGSGTRLTVV.

The genes are TRBV5-4 and TRBJ2-2; D not certain. The CDR3 contains 15 residues. Germline CDR1 SGHNT, CDR2 YYREEE (reference sequence). Deletions cut 4 bases from V and 0 bases from J, with 10 bases between. The CDR3 reads CASSPPFANTGELFF. The CDR3 DNA sequence: TGTGCCAGCAGCCCCCCATTTGCGAACACCGGGGAGCTGTTTTTT. The complete variable domain, with remaining parts taken from reference TRBV5-4 and TRBJ2-2, reads ETGVTQSPTHLIKTRGQQVTLRCSSQSGHNTVSWYQQALGQGPQFIFQYYREEENGRGNFPPRFSGLQFPNYSSELNVNALELDDSALYLCASSPPFANTGELFFGEGSRLTVL.

V gene TRBV6-1 combines with J gene TRBJ1-2; TRBD1 aligns across 9 bases. J lost 3 bases, V lost 10 bases, and 9 bases had no gene match. Germline CDR1 and CDR2: MNHNS and SASEGT. The CDR3 is 14 residues long. CDR3 DNA sequence: TGTGCCACTCACGAACAGGGGGCTGACTATGGCTACACCTTC. This encodes CATHEQGADYGYTF.

The chain links TRBV5-1 to TRBJ2-1; D gene uncertain. Germline V lookup: CDR1 SGHRS, CDR2 YFSETQ. The V gene lost 5 bases and the J gene lost 7 bases, with 7 bases spanning the gap. The CDR3 loop spans 11 amino acids. The CDR3: CASSLLNEQFF. The CDR3 DNA is TGCGCCAGCAGTCTATTAAATGAGCAGTTCTTC. The full variable domain, completed using reference TRBV5-1 and TRBJ2-1, is KAGVTQTPRYLIKTRGQQVTLSCSPISGHRSVSWYQQTPGQGLQFLFEYFSETQRNKGNFPGRFSGRQFSNSRSEMNVSTLELGDSALYLCASSLLNEQFFGPGTRLTVL.

This chain connects TRBV5-4 to TRBJ2-7; possible D gene TRBD2, 5 bases. This CDR3 region has 12 residues. Germline-derived CDR1 and CDR2 are SGHNT and YYREEE (reference sequence). Trimming took off 4 bases at V and 4 bases at J, with 9 bases between the two ends. The CDR3 DNA is TGTGCCAGCAGCCGGGGTGGGTACGAGCAGTACTTC. Its protein product is CASSRGGYEQYF.

The chain has TRBV7-2 and TRBJ2-7, with D possibly being TRBD2 (5 bases). Germline loops: CDR1 SGHTA, CDR2 FQGNSA. V gave up 3 bases and J gave up 2 bases, with 14 bases separating them. The CDR3 is 15 residues long. The CDR3: CASSFGSSWTYEQYF. CDR3 sequence (DNA): TGTGCCAGCAGCTTTGGATCTAGCTGGACCTACGAGCAGTACTTC.

The gene calls are TRBV7-9 and TRBJ2-7, with a tentative D call TRBD2 (5 bases). CDR1 SEHNR and CDR2 FQNEAQ come from the germline V gene (reference sequence). CDR3 length: 15 amino acids. V was pared by 5 bases and J by 2 bases, with 16 bases between. CDR3 bases: TGTGCCAGCAGCGCTATTGAAGGGAGTGCCTACGAGCAGTACTTC. It yields the protein CASSAIEGSAYEQYF.

As DNA, the CDR3 is TGTGCCAGCAGTTTTACTCGGAGGGTATACACCGGGGAGCTGTTTTTT. This encodes CASSFTRRVYTGELFF. The chain carries TRBV28 and TRBJ2-2; a weak D match, TRBD2 (6 bases). The CDR3 covers 16 residues. Germline loops: CDR1 MDHEN, CDR2 SYDVKM. The V end lost 3 bases, the J end lost 3 bases, and 14 bases lay between the germline ends.

This clone is a singleton in its sample. This sequence joins TRBV7-9 and TRBJ2-7; D remains unclear. Deletions cut 5 bases from V and 1 base from J, with 3 bases between. The CDR3 runs 11 residues. Germline CDR1 SEHNR, CDR2 FQNEAQ (reference sequence). CDR3 bases: TGTGCCAGCAGCCCATCCTACGAGCAGTACTTC. As protein: CASSPSYEQYF.

The genes are TRBV5-1 and TRBJ2-3, with 7 positions matching TRBD1. The CDR3 is 15 amino acids. Losses at the gene ends were 1 base for V and 1 base for J; bases not matched to a gene: 3. The V gene's germline CDR1 is SGHRS and CDR2 YFSETQ. CDR3 protein: CASSLRGQGTDTQYF. The DNA of the CDR3 is TGCGCCAGCAGCTTGAGGGGGCAGGGCACAGATACGCAGTATTTT.

The chain recombines TRBV6-5 with TRBJ1-2; D possibly corresponds to TRBD1 (6 bases). V was clipped by 6 bases and J by 5 bases, with 7 bases between them. CDR3 length equals 11 residues. Germline V gene lookup returns CDR1 MNHEY and CDR2 SVGAGI. DNA for the CDR3: TGTGCCAGCAGGGGGACATATGGCTACACCTTC. As protein: CASRGTYGYTF.

V gene TRBV4-1 combines with J gene TRBJ2-7; 10 nucleotides line up with TRBD1. Trimming took 7 bases from V and 3 from J; bases not matched to a gene: 6. CDR3 length: 14 amino acids. Germline V gene lookup returns CDR1 MGHRA and CDR2 YSYEKL. Written as DNA, the CDR3 is TGCGCCAGCAAACTCCGGGACAGGGGCTACGAGCAGTACTTC. Its protein product is CASKLRDRGYEQYF.

About this clone: At one boundary the junction diverges from the germline segment, which might be a read error. The J gene is TRBJ2-7, the V gene TRBV4-1; D may be TRBD1 (6 bases). The CDR3 sequence is 11 residues long. CDR1 is MGHRA, CDR2 YSYEKL, per germline. CDR3 nucleotides: TGCGCCAGCAGCCCGGGACACTATGGACGCTTC. Its protein product is CASSPGHYGRF.

The chain combines TRBV5-5 with TRBJ2-7; D remains unclear. Looked up from germline, CDR1 is SGHKS and CDR2 is YYEKEE (reference sequence). The CDR3 has 13 amino acids. V gave up 3 bases and J gave up 5 bases, with 12 bases separating them. CDR3 sequence: CASSYPGRDEQYF. The CDR3 DNA sequence: TGTGCCAGCAGCTACCCGGGTCGTGACGAGCAGTACTTC.